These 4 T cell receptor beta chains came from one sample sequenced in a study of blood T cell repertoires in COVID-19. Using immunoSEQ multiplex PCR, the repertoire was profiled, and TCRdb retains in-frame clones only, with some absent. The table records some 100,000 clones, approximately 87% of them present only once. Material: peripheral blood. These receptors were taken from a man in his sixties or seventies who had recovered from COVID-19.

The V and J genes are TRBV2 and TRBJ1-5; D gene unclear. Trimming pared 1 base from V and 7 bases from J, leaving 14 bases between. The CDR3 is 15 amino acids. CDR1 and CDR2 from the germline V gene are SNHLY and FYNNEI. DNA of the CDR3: TGTGCCAGCAGTGAAGGGTCGGAGGGAGCCCAGCCCCAGCATTTT. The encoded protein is CASSEGSEGAQPQHF.

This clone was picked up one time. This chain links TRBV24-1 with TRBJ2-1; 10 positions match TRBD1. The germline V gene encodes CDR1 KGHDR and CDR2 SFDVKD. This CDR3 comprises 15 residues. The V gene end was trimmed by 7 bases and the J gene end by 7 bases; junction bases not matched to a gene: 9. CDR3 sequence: CATSWTGGSGNEQFF. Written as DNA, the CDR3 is TGTGCCACCAGCTGGACAGGGGGTAGTGGGAATGAGCAGTTCTTC.

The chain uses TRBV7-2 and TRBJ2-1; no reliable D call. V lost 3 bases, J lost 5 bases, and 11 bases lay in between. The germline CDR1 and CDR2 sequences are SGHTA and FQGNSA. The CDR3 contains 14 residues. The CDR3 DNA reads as TGTGCCAGCAGCTTCTCTACAGAAAACAATGAGCAGTTCTTC. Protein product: CASSFSTENNEQFF. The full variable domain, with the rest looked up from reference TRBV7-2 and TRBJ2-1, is GAGVSQSPSNKVTEKGKDVELRCDPISGHTALYWYRQSLGQGLEFLIYFQGNSAPDKSGLPSDRFSAERTGGSVSTLTIQRTQQEDSAVYLCASSFSTENNEQFFGPGTRLTVL.

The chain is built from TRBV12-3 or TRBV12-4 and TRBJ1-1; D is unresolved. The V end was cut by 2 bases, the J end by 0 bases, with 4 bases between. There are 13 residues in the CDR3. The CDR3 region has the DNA TGTGCCAGCAGTTTACAGGTGAACACTGAAGCTTTCTTT. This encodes CASSLQVNTEAFF.